Listed below are T cell receptor beta chains from one sample, sequenced in a study of blood T cell repertoires in COVID-19. Sequencing used immunoSEQ multiplex PCR; TCRdb keeps in-frame clones, though not all of them. The table has about 120,000 clones, around 80% seen once; the top ten hold more than 3.5%. Input material: peripheral blood. Every receptor here comes from a woman at least 80 years old with acute or convalescent COVID-19. Both conserved end residues are part of each CDR3. Fields, in order: J gene, D gene, clone size, V gene, CDR3 protein, CDR3 DNA. D genes are given only for firm matches. A row's size may be missing; if present it is once, few, many or a size class.

>TRBJ2-7|TRBD1|-|TRBV11-2
CASSLAGTAGYEQYF
TGTGCCAGCAGCTTAGCCGGGACAGCAGGCTACGAGCAGTACTTC
>TRBJ2-5|-|-|TRBV28
CASKLVGETQYF
TGTGCCAGCAAATTGGTCGGAGAGACCCAGTACTTC
>TRBJ1-2|TRBD1|-|TRBV5-6
CASSLAGTGAYGYTF
TGTGCCAGCAGCTTGGCGGGGACAGGGGCGTATGGCTACACCTTC
>TRBJ1-2|-|few|TRBV23-1
CASSQGQSIYGYTF
TGCGCCAGCAGTCAGGGGCAGAGTATCTATGGCTACACCTTC
>TRBJ2-7|-|-|TRBV18
CASSPPEAQAFYEQYF
TGTGCCAGCTCACCACCGGAGGCTCAAGCCTTCTACGAGCAGTACTTC
>TRBJ2-7|-|many|TRBV9
CASSDPRLPYEQYF
TGTGCCAGCAGCGATCCGCGCCTTCCCTACGAGCAGTACTTC
>TRBJ1-1|-|once|TRBV7-9
CASSPGDAEAFF
TGTGCCAGCAGCCCAGGGGACGCTGAAGCTTTCTTT
>TRBJ1-1|TRBD1|-|TRBV29-1
CSVGQGPMNTEAFF
TGCAGCGTTGGACAGGGGCCCATGAACACTGAAGCTTTCTTT
>TRBJ1-2|TRBD1|-|TRBV23-1
CASSQSRDRGSNYGYTF
TGCGCCAGCAGTCAATCCCGGGACAGGGGTTCCAACTATGGCTACACCTTC
>TRBJ1-5|TRBD1|-|TRBV19
CATRQGRGNQPQHF
TGTGCCACAAGACAGGGCAGGGGCAATCAGCCCCAGCATTTT
>TRBJ2-7|TRBD2|-|TRBV27
CASSVTSGGSYEQYF
TGTGCCAGCAGTGTGACTAGCGGCGGCTCCTACGAGCAGTACTTC
>TRBJ1-4|-|-|TRBV5-8
CASSHRVTNEKLFF
TGTGCCAGCAGTCACAGGGTGACTAATGAAAAACTGTTTTTT
>TRBJ1-1|-|-|TRBV28
CASSPGQSRNTEAFF
TGTGCCAGCAGCCCTGGACAGTCGAGGAACACTGAAGCTTTCTTT
>TRBJ2-7|TRBD1|-|TRBV28
CASSLGTGGFPRRFYEQYF
TGTGCCAGCAGTTTGGGGACAGGGGGCTTCCCGAGAAGGTTCTACGAGCAGTACTTC
>TRBJ2-5|TRBD2|-|TRBV19
CASSIGSGGAAETQYF
TGTGCCAGTAGTATAGGTAGCGGGGGGGCGGCAGAGACCCAGTACTTC
>TRBJ2-5|-|-|TRBV2
CASSSAGFQETQYF
TGTGCCAGCAGTTCGGCGGGGTTCCAAGAGACCCAGTACTTC
>TRBJ2-3|-|-|TRBV28
CASSRGGGMGTDTQYF
TGTGCCAGCAGTCGGGGAGGAGGAATGGGTACAGATACGCAGTATTTT
>TRBJ1-1|-|-|TRBV2
CASNTGNTEAFF
TGTGCCAGTAATACAGGTAACACTGAAGCTTTCTTT
>TRBJ2-2|-|-|TRBV10-3
CAIKEAFTLRPNTGELFF
TGTGCCATCAAGGAGGCCTTCACACTACGACCGAACACCGGGGAGCTGTTTTTT